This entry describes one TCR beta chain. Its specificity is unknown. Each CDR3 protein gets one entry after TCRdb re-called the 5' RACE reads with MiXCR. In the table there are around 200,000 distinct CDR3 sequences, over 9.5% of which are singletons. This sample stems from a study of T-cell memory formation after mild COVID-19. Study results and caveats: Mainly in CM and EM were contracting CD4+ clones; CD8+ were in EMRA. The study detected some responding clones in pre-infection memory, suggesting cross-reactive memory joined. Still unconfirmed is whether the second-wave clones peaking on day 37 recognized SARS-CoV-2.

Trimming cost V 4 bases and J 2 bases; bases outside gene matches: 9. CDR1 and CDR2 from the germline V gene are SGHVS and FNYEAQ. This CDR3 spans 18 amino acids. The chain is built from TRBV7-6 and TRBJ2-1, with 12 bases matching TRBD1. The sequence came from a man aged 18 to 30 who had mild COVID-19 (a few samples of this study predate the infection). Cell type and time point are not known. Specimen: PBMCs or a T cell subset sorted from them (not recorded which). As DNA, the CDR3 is TGTGCCAGCAGCTCCCGGGACAGGGGGCGAACTGCCTACAATGAGCAGTTCTTC. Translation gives CASSSRDRGRTAYNEQFF.